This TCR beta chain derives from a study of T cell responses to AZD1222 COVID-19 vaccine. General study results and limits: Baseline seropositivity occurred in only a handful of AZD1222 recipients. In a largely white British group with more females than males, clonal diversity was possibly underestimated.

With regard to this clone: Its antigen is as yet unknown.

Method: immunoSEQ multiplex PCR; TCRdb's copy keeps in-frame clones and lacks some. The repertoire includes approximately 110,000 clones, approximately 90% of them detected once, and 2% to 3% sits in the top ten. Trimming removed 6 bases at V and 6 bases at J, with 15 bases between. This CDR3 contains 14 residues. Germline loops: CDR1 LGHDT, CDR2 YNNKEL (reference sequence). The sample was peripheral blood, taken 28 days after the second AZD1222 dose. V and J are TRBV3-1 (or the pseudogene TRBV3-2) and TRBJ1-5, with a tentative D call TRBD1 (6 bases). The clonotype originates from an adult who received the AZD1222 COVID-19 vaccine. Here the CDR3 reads CASSPGVLGQPQHF. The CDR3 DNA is TGTGCCAGCAGTCCAGGGGTTTTAGGTCAGCCCCAGCATTTT.